This T cell receptor (beta chain) was recorded in a study of blood T cells in healthy people across ages. Overall study results and limits: TCR beta diversity tracked closely with naive T cell percentage. Higher diversity, along with more naive CD4+ cells, distinguished long-lived donors from aged donors.

PCR was performed a second time for roughly 7 to 11 cycles using a sample-barcoded 5' primer and a J-beta primer mix. The yield of each sample was at least 2.5 million CDR3-containing paired-end reads. In TCRdb, the 5' RACE reads were re-called with MiXCR into one record per CDR3 protein. The sample carries 800,000 or so distinct CDR3 sequences, around a quarter recorded once. On this clonotype: The target antigen is unknown.

V lost 0 bases and J lost 4, with 11 bases in between. This CDR3 has 15 residues. Germline CDR1 reads SGHRS; CDR2 reads YFSETQ. These data were also reused for a study on T cells of mothers and their children. According to that study: There were over 8.5 million TCR beta CDR3 reads from each mother and approximately 3 million from each child.

The source of this sequence is a boy between 10 and 17 years old in good health. The specimen was blood. The chain couples TRBV5-1 to TRBJ2-1; D is uncertain. The CDR3 spells CASSLEAQLYNEQFF. CDR3 DNA: TGCGCCAGCAGCTTGGAGGCCCAACTTTACAATGAGCAGTTCTTC. The complete variable domain, with remaining parts taken from reference TRBV5-1 and TRBJ2-1, reads KAGVTQTPRYLIKTRGQQVTLSCSPISGHRSVSWYQQTPGQGLQFLFEYFSETQRNKGNFPGRFSGRQFSNSRSEMNVSTLELGDSALYLCASSLEAQLYNEQFFGPGTRLTVL.